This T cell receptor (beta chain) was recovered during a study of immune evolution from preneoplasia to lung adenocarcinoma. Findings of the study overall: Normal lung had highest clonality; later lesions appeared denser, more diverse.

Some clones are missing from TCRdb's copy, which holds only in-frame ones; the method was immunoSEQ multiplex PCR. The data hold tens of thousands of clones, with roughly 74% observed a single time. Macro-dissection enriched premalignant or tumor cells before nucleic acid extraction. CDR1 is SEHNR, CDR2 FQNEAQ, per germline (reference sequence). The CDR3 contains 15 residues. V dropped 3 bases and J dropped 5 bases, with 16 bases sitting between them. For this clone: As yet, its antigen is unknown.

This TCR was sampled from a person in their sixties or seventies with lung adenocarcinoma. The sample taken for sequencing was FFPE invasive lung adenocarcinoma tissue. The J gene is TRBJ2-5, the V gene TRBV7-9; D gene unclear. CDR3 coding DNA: TGTGCCAGCAGCTTCTCTCTTGGGTCAGAGGAGACCCAGTACTTC. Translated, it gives CASSFSLGSEETQYF.